This TCR beta chain was identified during a study of regulatory T cells in long-lasting Graves disease. Sample time point: newly diagnosed GD, antithyroid drugs for less than 3 months. Extracted PBMC RNA gave rise to the TCR library. For TCR beta, libraries came from iRepertoire HTBI primers and Arm-PCR of CDR3 regions. TCRdb reprocessed the multiplex PCR reads via MiXCR and lists one record per CDR3 protein. In the table there are some 410,000 distinct CDR3 sequences, 16% of which are singletons. The same data also contributed to another study, on T cells in Graves' hyperthyroidism and ophthalmopathy. Per that study: The model foresaw ophthalmopathy a median around 6.8 months prior to onset.

This TCR came from a woman aged 30 to 39 with Graves disease. The starting material was peripheral blood mononuclear cells (PBMCs), obtained at new diagnosis, from a patient treated with antithyroid drugs.

The CDR3 sequence: CASSQDGPGTGAINIQYF. The CDR3 DNA reads as TGCGCCAGCAGCCAAGACGGTCCCGGGACAGGAGCGATAAACATTCAGTACTTC. The genes are TRBV4-1 and TRBJ2-4, with 8 positions matching TRBD1. CDR3 length: 18 residues. Germline V lookup: CDR1 MGHRA, CDR2 YSYEKL. Germline trimming cut 0 bases from V and 6 bases from J; bases unmatched to any gene: 13.